The 22 T cell receptor beta chains reported below all come from one sample, sequenced in a study of T cells after posttransplantation cyclophosphamide. Repertoires were generated with immunoSEQ multiplex PCR, while TCRdb's copy carries only in-frame clones and drops some. Sampling found approximately 39,000 clones, none seen once. The specimen sequenced was PBMCs. These receptor sequences come from a girl between 10 and 17 years old in good health, CMV-negative, and a related stem cell transplant donor.

The chain is built from TRBV13 and TRBJ2-7; 7 bases are a match to TRBD2. This CDR3 is built from 15 residues. V shed 3 bases and J 2 bases; nucleotides not matched to a gene: 7. Germline-derived CDR1 and CDR2 are PRHDT and FYEKMQ (reference sequence). CDR3 loop: CASSFWGGTTYEQYF. The CDR3 nucleotides read TGTGCCAGCAGCTTCTGGGGGGGTACGACCTACGAGCAGTACTTC. Full variable domain (outside the CDR3, taken from reference TRBV13 and TRBJ2-7): AAGVIQSPRHLIKEKRETATLKCYPIPRHDTVYWYQQGPGQDPQFLISFYEKMQSDKGSIPDRFSAQQFSDYHSELNMSSLELGDSALYFCASSFWGGTTYEQYFGPGTRLTVT.

At least ten counts were recorded for this clone. The chain joins TRBV7-3 to TRBJ2-5, with 11 bases lining up with TRBD1. The germline CDR1 and CDR2 sequences are SGHTA and FQGTGA. The CDR3 runs to 16 residues. V was pared by 5 bases and J by 5 bases, with 10 bases of the junction left unmatched. The CDR3 is CASSRSPGQGEETQYF. The DNA of the CDR3 is TGTGCCAGCAGCCGATCGCCGGGACAGGGGGAGGAGACCCAGTACTTC.

This clone was recorded many times. The chain joins TRBV20-1 to TRBJ2-3; no definite D call. The V end was cut by 7 bases, the J end by 5 bases, with 10 bases between. Germline lookup yields CDR1 DFQATT and CDR2 SNEGSKA (reference sequence). The CDR3 sequence is 11 residues long. CDR3: CSESVLDTQYF. CDR3 in DNA: TGCAGTGAATCAGTCCTAGATACGCAGTATTTT.

This clone was found many times. CDR3 DNA: TGTGCCAGCAGCTACCACAGTACTCAGAACACCGGGGAGCTGTTTTTT. Translating it yields CASSYHSTQNTGELFF. The chain is built from TRBV7-9 and TRBJ2-2; D unresolved. Germline CDR1 and CDR2: SEHNR and FQNEAQ (reference sequence). V gave up 4 bases and J gave up 1 base, with 13 bases separating them. This CDR3 has 16 residues.

This clone has only a few counts. This sequence joins TRBV5-1 and TRBJ2-7; D might be TRBD1 (5 bases). The CDR3 spans 15 residues. Trimming shortened V by 5 bases and J by 3 bases, and 18 bases separated the two germline ends. Per germline, CDR1 SGHRS and CDR2 YFSETQ. The DNA of the CDR3 is TGCGCCAGCAGGAAGGGGCCGCGCACGGACTACGAGCAGTACTTC. It is translated as CASRKGPRTDYEQYF.

This clone was counted ten times or more. This rearrangement joins TRBV28 to TRBJ1-1; D is perhaps TRBD1 (6 bases). The CDR3 totals 15 residues. V was pared by 2 bases and J by 0 bases, with 10 bases between. Germline V gives CDR1 MDHEN, CDR2 SYDVKM. CDR3 in DNA: TGTGCCAGCAGTTTACGGGCAGGGGTGAACACTGAAGCTTTCTTT. Encoded protein: CASSLRAGVNTEAFF.

There are many counts of this clone. The V and J genes are TRBV5-8 and TRBJ2-3; 11 bases match TRBD2. The germline V gene has CDR1 SGHTS and CDR2 YDEGEE. Losses at the gene ends were 0 bases for V and 5 bases for J; bases not matched to a gene: 8. This CDR3 has 17 residues. The CDR3 region has the DNA TGTGCCAGCAGCTTGGAACGTAGCGGGGGGGCCCAAGATACGCAGTATTTT. Encoded protein: CASSLERSGGAQDTQYF. Together with reference TRBV5-8 and TRBJ2-3, the CDR3 gives the full variable domain: EAGVTQSPTHLIKTRGQQATLRCSPISGHTSVYWYQQALGLGLQFLLWYDEGEERNRGNFPPRFSGRQFPNYSSELNVNALELEDSALYLCASSLERSGGAQDTQYFGPGTRLTVL.

The V gene is TRBV5-5, the J gene TRBJ2-1; 8 nucleotides align to TRBD2. The CDR3 consists of 18 residues. Germline CDR1 SGHKS, CDR2 YYEKEE (reference sequence). Losses at the gene ends were 3 bases for V and 8 bases for J; bases not matched to a gene: 19. Here the CDR3 reads CASSSKGGLVFQPDEQFF. The DNA of the CDR3 is TGTGCCAGCAGCTCAAAGGGGGGACTAGTATTCCAGCCGGATGAGCAGTTCTTC.

This clone was counted at least ten times. The CDR3 DNA reads TGCGCCAGCAGCGTAAATAGCGGGGGGAATGAGCAGTTCTTC. Amino acid sequence: CASSVNSGGNEQFF. The chain recombines TRBV5-1 with TRBJ2-1; TRBD2 matches 10 bases. J was trimmed by 7 bases and V by 4 bases; bases with no gene match: 5. CDR3 size: 14 residues. The germline gives CDR1 SGHRS, CDR2 YFSETQ.

This clone was observed a handful of times. The chain links TRBV9 to TRBJ2-3; 11 nucleotides match TRBD2. The V gene end was trimmed by 5 bases and the J gene end by 1 base; junction bases not matched to a gene: 3. Germline CDR1 and CDR2: SGDLS and YYNGEE. The CDR3 covers 15 residues. CDR3 coding DNA: TGTGCCAGCAGTGAGACTAGCGGGGGCACAGATACGCAGTATTTT. As protein: CASSETSGGTDTQYF.

This clone was recorded many times. The chain carries TRBV19 and TRBJ2-6, with a tentative D call TRBD1 (5 bases). This CDR3 has 16 residues. Germline V gives CDR1 LNHDA, CDR2 SQIVND (reference sequence). Trimming removed 0 bases at V and 0 bases at J, with 6 bases between. This CDR3 is CASSIDQGSGANVLTF. The DNA of the CDR3 is TGTGCCAGTAGTATAGATCAGGGCTCTGGGGCCAACGTCCTGACTTTC.

This chain uses TRBV18 with TRBJ2-7; tentative D call: TRBD1 (6 bases). Looked up from germline, CDR1 is KGHSH and CDR2 is LQKENI. V was cut by 3 bases and J by 3 bases, with 21 bases left in between. This CDR3 has 17 residues. The CDR3 spells CASSPVQGQASFYEQYF. The CDR3 coding sequence is TGTGCCAGCTCACCCGTTCAGGGACAAGCATCTTTCTACGAGCAGTACTTC.

V usage is TRBV5-4 and J usage is TRBJ2-5, with D possibly being TRBD2 (6 bases). This CDR3 region has 14 residues. Trimming cost V 4 bases and J 2 bases, with 12 bases left between them. The V gene's germline CDR1 is SGHNT and CDR2 YYREEE (reference sequence). The CDR3 DNA sequence: TGTGCCAGCAGCGAGCCGGAGGGGCAAGAGACCCAGTACTTC. This encodes CASSEPEGQETQYF.

By its share, this clone is medium-sized. The chain couples TRBV21-1 to TRBJ1-3; the table calls TRBD1, which could not be checked here. TRBV21-1 is termed a pseudogene. CDR3 length equals 15 residues. CDR3 coding DNA: TGTGCCAGCAGCACCAGGACAGTTCTGGAAAACACCATATATTTT. As protein: CASSTRTVLENTIYF.

This clone was counted between two and nine times. The chain links TRBV23-1 to TRBJ2-5; D is ambiguous. TRBV23-1 is marked as an open reading frame, function uncertain. This CDR3 has 15 residues. V dropped 7 bases and J dropped 3 bases, with 18 bases sitting between them. This CDR3 reads CASKFQSLPEETQYF. CDR3 DNA sequence: TGCGCCAGCAAGTTCCAGTCCCTGCCTGAAGAGACCCAGTACTTC.

The chain carries TRBV7-9 and TRBJ2-5, with 8 nucleotides matching TRBD2. CDR1 is SEHNR and CDR2 is FQNEAQ in the germline V gene (reference sequence). With 3 bases clipped from V and 4 bases from J, the junction kept 4 bases outside the gene matches. The CDR3 runs 14 residues. Here the CDR3 reads CASSLREVAETQYF. The CDR3 DNA is TGTGCCAGCAGCTTGCGGGAGGTGGCAGAGACCCAGTACTTC.

This clone was recorded many times. The chain uses TRBV30 and TRBJ1-1, with D tentatively TRBD1 (5 bases). Germline values: CDR1 GTSNPN, CDR2 SVGIG (reference sequence). V was clipped by 2 bases and J by 5 bases, with 12 bases between them. The length of the CDR3 is 13 residues. The CDR3 here is CAWSRTGETEAFF. The CDR3 coding sequence is TGTGCCTGGAGTAGGACGGGGGAGACTGAAGCTTTCTTT.

This clone was observed at least ten times. V and J are TRBV5-5 and TRBJ2-1; a weak D match, TRBD1 (5 bases). The CDR3 extends over 16 amino acids. CDR1 is SGHKS, CDR2 YYEKEE, per germline (reference sequence). V was trimmed by 4 bases and J by 1 base, leaving 15 bases between them. In DNA form, the CDR3 reads TGTGCCAGCAGCCCGTGGGGCAGAGCATCCTACAATGAGCAGTTCTTC. Amino acid sequence: CASSPWGRASYNEQFF.

This clone was seen more than once but under ten times. At one end the junction does not follow the germline gene, possibly because of a read error. J is TRBJ2-3 and V is TRBV18; D not resolved. The CDR3 extends over 14 amino acids. CDR1 is KGHSH, CDR2 LQKENI, per germline. DNA for the CDR3: TGTGCCAGCTCACCACCGTACAGCACAGATACGCAATATTTT. It encodes CASSPPYSTDTQYF. The full variable domain, completed using reference TRBV18 and TRBJ2-3, is NAGVMQNPRHLVRRRGQEARLRCSPMKGHSHVYWYRQLPEEGLKFMVYLQKENIIDESGMPKERFSAEFPKEGPSILRIQQVVRGDSAAYFCASSPPYSTDTQYFGPGTRLTVL.

The table lists this clone with many counts. The CDR3 is CASSSGGWAGANTEAFF. CDR3 sequence (DNA): TGTGCCAGCAGCAGTGGTGGGTGGGCAGGGGCGAACACTGAAGCTTTCTTT. The V call is TRBV5-4, the J call TRBJ1-1; D perhaps matches TRBD1 (6 bases). With 4 bases removed from V and 1 base from J, the gap between germline ends came to 20 bases. The CDR3 covers 17 residues. Germline V gene sequence: CDR1 SGHNT, CDR2 YYREEE (reference sequence). Supplemented by reference TRBV5-4 and TRBJ1-1, the full variable domain reads ETGVTQSPTHLIKTRGQQVTLRCSSQSGHNTVSWYQQALGQGPQFIFQYYREEENGRGNFPPRFSGLQFPNYSSELNVNALELDDSALYLCASSSGGWAGANTEAFFGQGTRLTVV.

This clone was picked up a small number of times. The rearrangement links TRBV30 to TRBJ2-1; 15 bases are shared with TRBD2. CDR1 is GTSNPN and CDR2 is SVGIG in the germline V gene (reference sequence). CDR3 size: 16 residues. V lost 4 bases and J lost 10; bases outside the gene matches: 11. The CDR3 loop is CAWTLGLAGGPGEQFF. The CDR3 nucleotides are TGTGCCTGGACCCTAGGACTAGCGGGGGGGCCGGGGGAGCAGTTCTTC.

In its sample, this clone was seen a few times. This chain joins TRBV7-6 and TRBJ2-1, with D possibly matching TRBD2 (5 bases). The CDR3 consists of 19 residues. Germline V gene sequence: CDR1 SGHVS, CDR2 FNYEAQ. V gave up 2 bases and J gave up 0 bases, with 20 bases separating them. In nucleotides, the CDR3 is TGTGCCAGCAGCTTACGTACCGCGGGCTTTTCTATCTCCTACAATGAGCAGTTCTTC. Encoded protein: CASSLRTAGFSISYNEQFF.